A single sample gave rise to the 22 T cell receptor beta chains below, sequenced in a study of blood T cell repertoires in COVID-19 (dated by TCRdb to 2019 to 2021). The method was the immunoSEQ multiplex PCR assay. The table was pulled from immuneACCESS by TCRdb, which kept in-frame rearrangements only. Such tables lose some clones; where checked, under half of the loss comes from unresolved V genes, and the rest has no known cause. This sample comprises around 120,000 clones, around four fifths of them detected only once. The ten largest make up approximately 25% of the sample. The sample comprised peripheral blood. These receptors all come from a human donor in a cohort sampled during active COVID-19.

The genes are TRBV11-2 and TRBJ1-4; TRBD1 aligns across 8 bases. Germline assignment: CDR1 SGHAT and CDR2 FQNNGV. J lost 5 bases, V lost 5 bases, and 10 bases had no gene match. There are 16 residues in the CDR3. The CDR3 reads CASSPNTGGANEKLFF. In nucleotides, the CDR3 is TGTGCCAGCAGCCCAAACACAGGGGGGGCAAATGAAAAACTGTTTTTT.

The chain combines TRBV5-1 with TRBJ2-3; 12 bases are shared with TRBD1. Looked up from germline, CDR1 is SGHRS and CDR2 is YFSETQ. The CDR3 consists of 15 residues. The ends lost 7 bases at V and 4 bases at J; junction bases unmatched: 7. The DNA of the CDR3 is TGCGCCAGCTCGGGACAGGGGGCTAGGGCAGATACGCAGTATTTT. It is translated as CASSGQGARADTQYF.

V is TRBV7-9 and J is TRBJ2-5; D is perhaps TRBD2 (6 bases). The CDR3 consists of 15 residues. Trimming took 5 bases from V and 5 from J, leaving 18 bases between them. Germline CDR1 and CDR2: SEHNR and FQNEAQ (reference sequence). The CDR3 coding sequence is TGTGCCAGCAGCCTTAGACGGGCAGGGAGGGAGACCCAGTACTTC. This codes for CASSLRRAGRETQYF.

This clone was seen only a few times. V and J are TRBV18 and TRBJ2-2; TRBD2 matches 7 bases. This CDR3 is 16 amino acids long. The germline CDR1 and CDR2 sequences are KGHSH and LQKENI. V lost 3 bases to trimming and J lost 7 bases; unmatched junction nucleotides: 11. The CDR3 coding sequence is TGTGCCAGCTCACCCCCAGGAGCGGGGCTCGTCGGGGAGCTGTTTTTT. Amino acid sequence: CASSPPGAGLVGELFF. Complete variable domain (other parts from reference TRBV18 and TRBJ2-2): NAGVMQNPRHLVRRRGQEARLRCSPMKGHSHVYWYRQLPEEGLKFMVYLQKENIIDESGMPKERFSAEFPKEGPSILRIQQVVRGDSAAYFCASSPPGAGLVGELFFGEGSRLTVL.

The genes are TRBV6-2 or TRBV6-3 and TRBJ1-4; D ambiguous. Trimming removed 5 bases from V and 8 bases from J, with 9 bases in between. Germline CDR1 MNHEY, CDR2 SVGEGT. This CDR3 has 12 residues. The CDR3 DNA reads TGTGCCAGCAGTCTGACTTTGGAAAAACTGTTTTTT. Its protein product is CASSLTLEKLFF.

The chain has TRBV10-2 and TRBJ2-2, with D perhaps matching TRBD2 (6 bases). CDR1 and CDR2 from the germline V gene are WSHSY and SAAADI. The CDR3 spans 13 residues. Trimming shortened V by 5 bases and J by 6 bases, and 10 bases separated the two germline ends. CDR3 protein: CASSPDYAGELFF. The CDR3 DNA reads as TGCGCCAGCAGTCCGGACTATGCCGGGGAGCTGTTTTTT.

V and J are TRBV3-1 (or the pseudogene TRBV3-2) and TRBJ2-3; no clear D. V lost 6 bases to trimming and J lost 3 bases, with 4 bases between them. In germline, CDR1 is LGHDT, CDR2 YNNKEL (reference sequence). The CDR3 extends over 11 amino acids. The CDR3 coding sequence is TGTGCCAGCAGATTAACAGATACGCAGTATTTT. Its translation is CASRLTDTQYF.

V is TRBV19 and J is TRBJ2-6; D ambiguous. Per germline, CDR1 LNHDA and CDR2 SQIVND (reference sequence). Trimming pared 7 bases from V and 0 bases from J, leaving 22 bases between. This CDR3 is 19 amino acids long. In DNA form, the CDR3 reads TGTGCCAGTACCTCTTGGTTGGAGATCAAGAGCTCTGGGGCCAACGTCCTGACTTTC. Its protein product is CASTSWLEIKSSGANVLTF.

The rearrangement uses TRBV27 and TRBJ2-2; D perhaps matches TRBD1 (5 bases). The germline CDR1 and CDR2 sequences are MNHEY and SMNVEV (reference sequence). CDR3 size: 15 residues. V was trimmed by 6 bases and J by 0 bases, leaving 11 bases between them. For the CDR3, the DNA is TGTGCCAGCAGCAGAGACAGCACGAACACCGGGGAGCTGTTTTTT. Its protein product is CASSRDSTNTGELFF.

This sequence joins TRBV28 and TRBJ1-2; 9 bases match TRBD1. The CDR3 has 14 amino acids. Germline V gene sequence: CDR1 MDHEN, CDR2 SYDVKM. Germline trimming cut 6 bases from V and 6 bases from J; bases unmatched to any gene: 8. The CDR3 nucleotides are TGTGCCAGCAGGGGGGGACAGGGTCGGCATGGCTACACCTTC. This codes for CASRGGQGRHGYTF.

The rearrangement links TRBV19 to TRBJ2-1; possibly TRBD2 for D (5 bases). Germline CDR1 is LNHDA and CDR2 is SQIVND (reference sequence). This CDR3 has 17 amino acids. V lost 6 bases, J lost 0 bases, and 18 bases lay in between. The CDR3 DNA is TGTGCCAGTAGCCCGACACGCGTAGCGAGCTCCTACAATGAGCAGTTCTTC. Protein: CASSPTRVASSYNEQFF.

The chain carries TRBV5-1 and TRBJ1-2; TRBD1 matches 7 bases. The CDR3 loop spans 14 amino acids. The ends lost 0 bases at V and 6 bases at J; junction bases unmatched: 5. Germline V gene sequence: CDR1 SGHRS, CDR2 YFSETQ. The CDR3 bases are TGCGCCAGCAGCTTGGTAACAGGGGTCGATGGCTACACCTTC. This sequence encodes CASSLVTGVDGYTF.

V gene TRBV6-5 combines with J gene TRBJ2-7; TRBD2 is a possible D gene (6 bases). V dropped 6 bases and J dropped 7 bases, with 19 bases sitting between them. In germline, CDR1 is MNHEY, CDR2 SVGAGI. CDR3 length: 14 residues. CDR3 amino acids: CASRPGLSTEEQYF. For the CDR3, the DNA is TGTGCCAGCAGACCGGGACTCTCCACGGAAGAGCAGTACTTC.

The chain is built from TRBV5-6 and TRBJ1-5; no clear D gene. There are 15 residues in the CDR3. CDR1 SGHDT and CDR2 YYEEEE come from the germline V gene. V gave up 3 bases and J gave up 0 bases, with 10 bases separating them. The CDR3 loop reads CASSSQRYSNQPQHF. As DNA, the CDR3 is TGTGCCAGCAGCTCCCAGCGATATAGCAATCAGCCCCAGCATTTT.

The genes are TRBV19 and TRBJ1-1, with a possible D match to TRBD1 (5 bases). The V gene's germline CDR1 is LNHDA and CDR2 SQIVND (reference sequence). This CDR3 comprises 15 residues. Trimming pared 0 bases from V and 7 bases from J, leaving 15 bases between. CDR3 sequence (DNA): TGTGCCAGTAGTATAGATTCAGGGAGGTTTGTTGAAGCTTTCTTT. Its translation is CASSIDSGRFVEAFF.

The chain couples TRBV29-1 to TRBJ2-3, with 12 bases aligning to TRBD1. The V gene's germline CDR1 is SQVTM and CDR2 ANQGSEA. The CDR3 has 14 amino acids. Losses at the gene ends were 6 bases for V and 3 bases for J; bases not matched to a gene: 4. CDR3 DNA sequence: TGCAGCGTGGGACAGGGGGCGAGAACAGATACGCAGTATTTT. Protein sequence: CSVGQGARTDTQYF.

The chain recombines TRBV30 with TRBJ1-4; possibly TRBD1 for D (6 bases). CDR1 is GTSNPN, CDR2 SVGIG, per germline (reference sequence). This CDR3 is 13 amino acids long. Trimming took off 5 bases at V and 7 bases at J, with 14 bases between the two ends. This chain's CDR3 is CAWGAGVGEKLFF. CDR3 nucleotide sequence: TGTGCCTGGGGGGCAGGGGTAGGTGAAAAACTGTTTTTT.

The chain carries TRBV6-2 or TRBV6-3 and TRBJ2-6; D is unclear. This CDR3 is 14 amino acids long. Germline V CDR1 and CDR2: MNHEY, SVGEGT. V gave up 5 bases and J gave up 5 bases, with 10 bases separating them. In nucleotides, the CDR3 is TGTGCCAGCAGTACCCGCAGTAGGGCCAACGTCCTGACTTTC. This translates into CASSTRSRANVLTF.

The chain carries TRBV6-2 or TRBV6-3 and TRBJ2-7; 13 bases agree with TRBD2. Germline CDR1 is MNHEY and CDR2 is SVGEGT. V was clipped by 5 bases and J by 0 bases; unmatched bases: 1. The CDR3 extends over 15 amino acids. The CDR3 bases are TGTGCCAGCAGTCGGACTAGCGGGGGCTCCTACGAGCAGTACTTC. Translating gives CASSRTSGGSYEQYF.

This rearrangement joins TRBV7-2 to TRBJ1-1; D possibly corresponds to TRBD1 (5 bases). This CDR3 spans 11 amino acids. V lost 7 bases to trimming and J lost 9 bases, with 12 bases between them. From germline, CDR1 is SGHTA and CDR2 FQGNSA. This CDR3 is CASTAGRKAFF. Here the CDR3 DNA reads TGTGCCAGCACCGCGGGGCGGAAAGCTTTCTTT. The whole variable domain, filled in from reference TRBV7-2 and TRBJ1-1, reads GAGVSQSPSNKVTEKGKDVELRCDPISGHTALYWYRQSLGQGLEFLIYFQGNSAPDKSGLPSDRFSAERTGGSVSTLTIQRTQQEDSAVYLCASTAGRKAFFGQGTRLTVV.

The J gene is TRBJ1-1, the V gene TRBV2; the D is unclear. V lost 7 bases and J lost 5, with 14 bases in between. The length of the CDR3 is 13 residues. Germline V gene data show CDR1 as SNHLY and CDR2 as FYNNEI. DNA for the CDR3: TGTGCCAGCAAATCTGAGGGAGGGACTGAAGCTTTCTTT. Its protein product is CASKSEGGTEAFF.

The DNA of the CDR3 is TGTGCCAGCAGCGTAGACCCAGGGGCCACAGCCCAAGAGACCCAGTACTTC. It yields the protein CASSVDPGATAQETQYF. The chain combines TRBV9 with TRBJ2-5, with a tentative D call TRBD1 (6 bases). Germline V gene sequence: CDR1 SGDLS, CDR2 YYNGEE. The CDR3 consists of 17 residues. V was shortened by 0 bases and J by 1 base, with 16 bases between the two germline ends. The variable domain in full, completed from reference TRBV9 and TRBJ2-5, reads DSGVTQTPKHLITATGQRVTLRCSPRSGDLSVYWYQQSLDQGLQFLIQYYNGEERAKGNILERFSAQQFPDLHSELNLSSLELGDSALYFCASSVDPGATAQETQYFGPGTRLLVL.